This T cell receptor (beta chain) came from a study of early T cells in non-severe SARS-CoV-2 infection. Germline-derived CDR1 and CDR2 are KGHSH and LQKENI. The CDR3 length is 15 residues. The ends lost 5 bases at V and 6 bases at J; junction bases unmatched: 10. This clonotype was seen many times. Via MiXCR, TCRdb re-called the 5' RACE reads, giving one row per CDR3 protein. This sample has some 50,000 distinct CDR3 sequences; 10% occur once, and the top ten carry roughly 4.7%. The receptor's source is an adult who was a healthcare worker with PCR-confirmed SARS-CoV-2 infection or an uninfected control (not recorded which). The sequencing sample was made of whole blood. This chain uses TRBV18 with TRBJ1-2; 9 bases agree with TRBD1. The CDR3, as DNA: TGTGCCAGCTCATCGAATACGGGACAGGGTCATGGCTACACCTTC. This sequence encodes CASSSNTGQGHGYTF.